This entry lists 3 T cell receptor beta chains sequenced from one sample in a study of shared clonotypes between healthy human individuals. Assay used: immunoSEQ multiplex PCR; TCRdb lists only in-frame clones, some missing. In the table there are roughly 640,000 clones, about 97% of which are singletons. The specimen was naive CD4+ T cells sorted from blood. Subset in this sample: CD45RA+ positively selected. These receptors all come from a woman aged 25 to 39 in good health.

The chain has TRBV27 and TRBJ1-5; D remains unclear. Germline CDR1 MNHEY, CDR2 SMNVEV (reference sequence). Trimming left V 9 bases short and J 2 bases short, with 20 bases between. This CDR3 comprises 16 residues. CDR3 sequence: CARVCLRWVGNQPQHF. The CDR3 nucleotides read TGTGCCAGAGTTTGTTTGAGGTGGGTGGGCAATCAGCCCCAGCATTTT.

V and J are TRBV2 and TRBJ2-7; TRBD1 aligns across 10 bases. This CDR3 comprises 12 residues. J lost 4 bases, V lost 6 bases, and 0 bases had no gene match. Germline CDR1 is SNHLY and CDR2 is FYNNEI. The CDR3 DNA reads as TGTGCCAGCAGGGGACAGGGGTACGAGCAGTACTTC. Translation gives CASRGQGYEQYF.

This clone came up once. The rearrangement joins TRBV19 to TRBJ1-5; 7 bases match TRBD1. The CDR3 consists of 13 residues. Germline lookup yields CDR1 LNHDA and CDR2 SQIVND (reference sequence). The J segment lost 4 bases and the V segment lost 7 bases, leaving 4 bases of the junction unmatched. CDR3 loop: CASTPQGNQPQHF. CDR3 nucleotide sequence: TGTGCCAGTACCCCACAGGGGAATCAGCCCCAGCATTTT.